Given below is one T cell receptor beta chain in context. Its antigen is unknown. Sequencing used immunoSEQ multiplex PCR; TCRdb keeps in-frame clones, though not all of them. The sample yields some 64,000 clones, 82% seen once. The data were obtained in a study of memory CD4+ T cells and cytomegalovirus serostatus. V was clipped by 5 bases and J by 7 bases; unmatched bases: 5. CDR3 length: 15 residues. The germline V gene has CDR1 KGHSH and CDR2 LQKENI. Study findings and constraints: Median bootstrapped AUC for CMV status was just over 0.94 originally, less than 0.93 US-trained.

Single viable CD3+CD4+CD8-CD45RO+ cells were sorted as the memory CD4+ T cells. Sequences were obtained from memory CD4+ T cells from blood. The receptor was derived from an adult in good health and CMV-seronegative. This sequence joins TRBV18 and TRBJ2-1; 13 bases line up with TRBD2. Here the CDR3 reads CASSGGTSGANEQFF. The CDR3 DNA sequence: TGTGCCAGCTCAGGCGGGACTAGCGGGGCGAATGAGCAGTTCTTC.